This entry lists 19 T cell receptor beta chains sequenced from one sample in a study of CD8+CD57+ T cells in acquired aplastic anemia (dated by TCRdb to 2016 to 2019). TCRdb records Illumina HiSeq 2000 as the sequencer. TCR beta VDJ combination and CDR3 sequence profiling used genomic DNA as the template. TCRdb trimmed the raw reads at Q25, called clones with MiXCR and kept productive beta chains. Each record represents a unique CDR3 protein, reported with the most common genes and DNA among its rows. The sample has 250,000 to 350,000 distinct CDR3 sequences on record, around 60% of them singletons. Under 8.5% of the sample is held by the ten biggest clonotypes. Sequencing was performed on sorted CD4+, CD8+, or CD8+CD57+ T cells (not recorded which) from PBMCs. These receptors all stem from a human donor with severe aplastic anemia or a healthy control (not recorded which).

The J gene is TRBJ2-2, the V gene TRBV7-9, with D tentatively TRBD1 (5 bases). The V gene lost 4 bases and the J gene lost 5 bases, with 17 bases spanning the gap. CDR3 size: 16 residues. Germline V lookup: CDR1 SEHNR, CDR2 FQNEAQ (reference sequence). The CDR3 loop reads CASSSLTDGGTGELFF. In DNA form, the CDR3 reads TGTGCCAGCAGCTCGCTGACAGACGGCGGAACCGGGGAGCTGTTTTTT.

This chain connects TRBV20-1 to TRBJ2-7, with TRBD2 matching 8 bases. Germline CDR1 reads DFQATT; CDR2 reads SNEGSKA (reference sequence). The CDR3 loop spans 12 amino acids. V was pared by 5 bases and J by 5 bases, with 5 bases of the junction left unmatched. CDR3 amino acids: CSARGRIDEQYF. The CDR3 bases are TGCAGTGCTCGCGGGAGGATCGACGAGCAGTACTTC.

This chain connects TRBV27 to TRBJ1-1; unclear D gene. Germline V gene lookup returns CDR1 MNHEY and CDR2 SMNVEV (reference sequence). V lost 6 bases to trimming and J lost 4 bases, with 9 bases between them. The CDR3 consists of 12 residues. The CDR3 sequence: CASSNMVTEAFF. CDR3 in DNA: TGTGCCAGCAGCAACATGGTCACTGAAGCTTTCTTT.

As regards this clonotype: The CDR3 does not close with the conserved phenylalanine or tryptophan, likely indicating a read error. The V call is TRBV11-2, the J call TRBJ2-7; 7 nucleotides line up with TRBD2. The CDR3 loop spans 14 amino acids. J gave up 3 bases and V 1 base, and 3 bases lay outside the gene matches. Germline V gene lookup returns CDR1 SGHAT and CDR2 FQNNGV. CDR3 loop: CASSLVGGVYEQYS. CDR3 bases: TGTGCCAGCAGCTTAGTGGGAGGGGTCTACGAGCAGTACTCC.

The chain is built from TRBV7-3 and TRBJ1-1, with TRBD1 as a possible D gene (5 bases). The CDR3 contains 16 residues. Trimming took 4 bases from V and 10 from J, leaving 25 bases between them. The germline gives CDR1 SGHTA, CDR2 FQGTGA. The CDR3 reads CASSSGITVGWDPAFF. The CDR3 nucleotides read TGTGCCAGCAGCTCCGGGATCACCGTCGGCTGGGACCCAGCTTTCTTT.

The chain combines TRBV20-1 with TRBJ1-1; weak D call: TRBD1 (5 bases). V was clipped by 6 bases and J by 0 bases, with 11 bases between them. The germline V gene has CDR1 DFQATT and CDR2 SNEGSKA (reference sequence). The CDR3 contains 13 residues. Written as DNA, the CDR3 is TGCAGTGCAATTGGGACGGTGAACACTGAAGCTTTCTTT. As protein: CSAIGTVNTEAFF.

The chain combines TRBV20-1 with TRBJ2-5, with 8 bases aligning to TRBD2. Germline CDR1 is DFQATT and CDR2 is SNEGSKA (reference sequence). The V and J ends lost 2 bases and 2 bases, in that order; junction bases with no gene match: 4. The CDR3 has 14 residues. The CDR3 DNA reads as TGCAGTGCTAGACCTGCTAGCGGGCAAGAGACCCAGTACTTC. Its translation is CSARPASGQETQYF.

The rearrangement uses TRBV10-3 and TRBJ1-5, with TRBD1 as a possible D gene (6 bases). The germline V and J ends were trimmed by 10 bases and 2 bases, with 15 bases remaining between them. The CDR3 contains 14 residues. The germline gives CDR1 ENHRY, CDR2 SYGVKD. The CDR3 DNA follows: TGTGCCACCCAGGGAGGGGGGGGCAATCAGCCCCAGCATTTT. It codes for CATQGGGGNQPQHF.

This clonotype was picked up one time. The CDR3 bases are TGTGCCAGCAGCCCCTGGGGGAGCAGAAATTCACCCCTCCACTTT. It yields the protein CASSPWGSRNSPLHF. The J gene is TRBJ1-6, the V gene TRBV14; the D gene is possibly TRBD1 (5 bases). Per germline, CDR1 SGHDN and CDR2 FVKESK. The CDR3 loop spans 15 amino acids. Trimming left V 4 bases short and J 7 bases short, with 14 bases between.

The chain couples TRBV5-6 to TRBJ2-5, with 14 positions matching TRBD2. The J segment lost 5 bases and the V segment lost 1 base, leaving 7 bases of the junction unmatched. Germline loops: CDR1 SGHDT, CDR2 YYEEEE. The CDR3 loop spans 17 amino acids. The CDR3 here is CASSLKTSGGAGETQYF. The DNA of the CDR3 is TGTGCCAGCAGCTTGAAGACTAGCGGGGGGGCTGGTGAGACCCAGTACTTC. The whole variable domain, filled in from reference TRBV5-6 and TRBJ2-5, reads DAGVTQSPTHLIKTRGQQVTLRCSPKSGHDTVSWYQQALGQGPQFIFQYYEEEERQRGNFPDRFSGHQFPNYSSELNVNALLLGDSALYLCASSLKTSGGAGETQYFGPGTRLLVL.

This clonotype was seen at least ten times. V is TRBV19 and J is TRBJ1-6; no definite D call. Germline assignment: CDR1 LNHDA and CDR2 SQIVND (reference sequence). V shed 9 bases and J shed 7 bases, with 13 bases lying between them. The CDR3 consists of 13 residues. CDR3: CASSIQGNSPLHF. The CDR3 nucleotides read TGTGCCAGCAGCATTCAAGGGAATTCACCCCTCCACTTT.

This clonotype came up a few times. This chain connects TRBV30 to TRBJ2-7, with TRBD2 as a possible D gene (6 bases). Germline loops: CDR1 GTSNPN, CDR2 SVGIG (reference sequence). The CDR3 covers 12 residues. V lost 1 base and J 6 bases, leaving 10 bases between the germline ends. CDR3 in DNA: TGTGCCTGGAGTGCCTGGGACTCCGAGCAGTACTTC. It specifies CAWSAWDSEQYF. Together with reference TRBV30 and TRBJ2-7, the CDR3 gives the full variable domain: SQTIHQWPATLVQPVGSPLSLECTVEGTSNPNLYWYRQAAGRGLQLLFYSVGIGQISSEVPQNLSASRPQDRQFILSSKKLLLSDSGFYLCAWSAWDSEQYFGPGTRLTVT.

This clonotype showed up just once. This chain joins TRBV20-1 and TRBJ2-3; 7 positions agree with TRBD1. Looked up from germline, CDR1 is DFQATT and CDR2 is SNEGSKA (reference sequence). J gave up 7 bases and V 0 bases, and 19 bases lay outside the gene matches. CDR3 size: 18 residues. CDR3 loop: CSARDARQGTFQLNTQYF. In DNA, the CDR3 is TGCAGTGCTAGAGATGCTCGACAGGGAACTTTCCAATTGAATACGCAGTATTTT.

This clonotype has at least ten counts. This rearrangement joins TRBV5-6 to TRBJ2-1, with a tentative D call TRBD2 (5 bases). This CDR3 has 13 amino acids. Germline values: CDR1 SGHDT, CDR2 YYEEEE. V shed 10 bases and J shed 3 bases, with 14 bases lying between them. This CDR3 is CAVTGSLYNEQFF. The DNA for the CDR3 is TGTGCCGTAACGGGGTCCCTCTACAATGAGCAGTTCTTC.

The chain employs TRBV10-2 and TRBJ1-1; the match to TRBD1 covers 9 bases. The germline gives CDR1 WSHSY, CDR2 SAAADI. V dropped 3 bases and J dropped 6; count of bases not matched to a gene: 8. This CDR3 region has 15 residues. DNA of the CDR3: TGCGCCAGCAGTGAAACAGGGGGCCCTAAGTCTGAAGCTTTCTTT. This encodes CASSETGGPKSEAFF.

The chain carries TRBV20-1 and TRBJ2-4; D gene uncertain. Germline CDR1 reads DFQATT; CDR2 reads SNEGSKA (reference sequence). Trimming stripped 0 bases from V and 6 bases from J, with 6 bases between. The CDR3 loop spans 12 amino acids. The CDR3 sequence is CSARDARNIQYF. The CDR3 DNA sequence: TGCAGTGCTAGAGATGCCCGAAACATTCAGTACTTC.

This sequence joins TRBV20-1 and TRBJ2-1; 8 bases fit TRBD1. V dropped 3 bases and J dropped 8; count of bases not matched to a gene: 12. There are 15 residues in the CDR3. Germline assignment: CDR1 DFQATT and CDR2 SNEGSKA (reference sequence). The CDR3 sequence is CSASILQGVRDEQFF. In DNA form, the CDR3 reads TGCAGTGCTAGTATTCTACAGGGGGTCCGTGATGAGCAGTTCTTC.

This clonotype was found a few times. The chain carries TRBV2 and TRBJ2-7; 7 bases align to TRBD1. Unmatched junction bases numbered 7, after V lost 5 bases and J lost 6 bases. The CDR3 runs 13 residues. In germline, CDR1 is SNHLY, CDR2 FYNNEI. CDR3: CASSRDSLSEQYF. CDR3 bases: TGTGCCAGCAGTCGGGACAGCTTGAGCGAGCAGTACTTC.

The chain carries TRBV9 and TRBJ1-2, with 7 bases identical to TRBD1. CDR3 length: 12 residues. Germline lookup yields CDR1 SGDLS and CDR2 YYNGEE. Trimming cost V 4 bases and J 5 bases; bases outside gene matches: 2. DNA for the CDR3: TGTGCCAGCAGCCTCAGGGGGTATGGCTACACCTTC. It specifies CASSLRGYGYTF.